This passage covers 5 T cell receptor beta chains from one sample sequenced in a study of immune evolution from preneoplasia to lung adenocarcinoma. Data came from immunoSEQ multiplex PCR; TCRdb stores just in-frame clones and leaves some out. Of tens of thousands of clones listed, just under 75% are singletons. Sequencing was done on a sample of FFPE invasive lung adenocarcinoma tissue. All receptors derive from a person between 55 and 70 years old with invasive lung adenocarcinoma. Some clones in this sample may be carry-over from other donors' samples.

This clone has only one observation. Distinct nucleotide sequences in the sample also encode this CDR3. CDR3 sequence (DNA): TGTGCCAGTAGCACTAAGAGGGCGGGTAATGAAAAACTGTTTTTT. Its protein product is CASSTKRAGNEKLFF. J is TRBJ1-4 and V is TRBV7-2; D call uncertain. Trimming took off 9 bases at V and 4 bases at J, with 18 bases between the two ends. The CDR3 loop spans 15 amino acids. Germline V gene sequence: CDR1 SGHTA, CDR2 FQGNSA.

The chain joins TRBV7-2 to TRBJ2-5; D tentatively fits TRBD1 or TRBD2 (5 bases each). V was cut by 5 bases and J by 5 bases, with 15 bases left in between. There are 14 residues in the CDR3. The germline V gene has CDR1 SGHTA and CDR2 FQGNSA. The CDR3, as DNA: TGTGCCAGCAGCCTACAGGTGGGGGAGGAGACCCAGTACTTC. This sequence encodes CASSLQVGEETQYF.

V is TRBV7-6 and J is TRBJ2-2; 10 nucleotides match TRBD1. The CDR3 has 16 amino acids. J lost 2 bases, V lost 1 base, and 1 base had no gene match. CDR1 is SGHVS, CDR2 FNYEAQ, per germline. CDR3 coding DNA: TGTGCCAGCAGCTTAGGGACAGGGGGAAACACCGGGGAGCTGTTTTTT. Translating gives CASSLGTGGNTGELFF.

This chain connects TRBV28 to TRBJ2-7; D is unclear. Trimming pared 10 bases from V and 3 bases from J, leaving 19 bases between. The CDR3 covers 14 residues. CDR1 is MDHEN, CDR2 SYDVKM, per germline. This CDR3 reads CAIQTQDGNYEQYF. The CDR3 coding sequence is TGTGCCATCCAAACCCAGGACGGAAACTACGAGCAGTACTTC.

This clone was observed once. The sample holds other DNA sequences that translate to the same CDR3. The chain couples TRBV30 to TRBJ1-1; D is ambiguous. The CDR3 has 13 residues. V was shortened by 2 bases and J by 2 bases, with 9 bases between the two germline ends. Per germline, CDR1 GTSNPN and CDR2 SVGIG (reference sequence). Written as DNA, the CDR3 is TGTGCCTGGAGTCTGTCGGAAAACACTGAAGCTTTCTTT. It specifies CAWSLSENTEAFF.